Listed here are 5 T cell receptor beta chains from one sample, sequenced in a study of cytomegalovirus exposure and HLA in healthy donors. Clones were read by immunoSEQ multiplex PCR, and TCRdb kept only the in-frame ones, dropping some. The table includes 100,000 or so clones, about 88% detected once. Sequencing was performed on PBMCs. The receptors come from a woman under 30 in good health and CMV-seropositive.

The J gene is TRBJ2-7, the V gene TRBV7-2; D not resolved. V was trimmed by 3 bases and J by 3 bases, leaving 3 bases between them. CDR1 and CDR2 from the germline V gene are SGHTA and FQGNSA. The CDR3 loop spans 11 amino acids. The CDR3 region is CASSFYYEQYF. The CDR3 bases are TGTGCCAGCAGCTTTTACTACGAGCAGTACTTC.

In this sample, this clone turned up once. The CDR3 region has the DNA TGTGCCAGCACCCTCTTGTCATTCGGGGACTACGAGCAGTACTTC. It specifies CASTLLSFGDYEQYF. This chain uses TRBV5-5 with TRBJ2-7; tentatively, D is TRBD2 (5 bases). In germline, CDR1 is SGHKS, CDR2 YYEKEE (reference sequence). Trimming removed 6 bases at V and 3 bases at J, with 19 bases between. There are 15 residues in the CDR3.

This clone was recorded only once. The chain carries TRBV5-1 and TRBJ2-3; 9 bases line up with TRBD2. V trimming: 4 bases; J trimming: 0 bases; junction bases outside the gene matches: 6. Germline CDR1 reads SGHRS; CDR2 reads YFSETQ. The CDR3 is made up of 16 amino acids. CDR3: CASSTGLASSTDTQYF. In DNA, the CDR3 is TGCGCCAGCAGCACAGGACTAGCGAGTAGCACAGATACGCAGTATTTT.

V is TRBV7-8 and J is TRBJ2-7, with a weak D call TRBD2 (6 bases). The CDR3 spans 17 residues. V was trimmed by 6 bases and J by 3 bases, leaving 24 bases between them. The germline V gene has CDR1 SGHVS and CDR2 FQNEAQ. DNA of the CDR3: TGTGCCAGCAGTACCCCTCGGGGGTTTGGGGGGATCTACGAGCAGTACTTC. Protein sequence: CASSTPRGFGGIYEQYF.

This clone was detected only a few times. This chain uses TRBV6-4 with TRBJ2-1; the D gene is possibly TRBD2 (5 bases). The germline V gene has CDR1 MRHNA and CDR2 SNTAGT. This CDR3 spans 15 amino acids. Deletions cut 3 bases from V and 0 bases from J, with 9 bases between. The CDR3 DNA reads TGTGCCAGCAGTGAGTCCAGCGGCTCCTACAATGAGCAGTTCTTC. It is translated as CASSESSGSYNEQFF.